The source of this TCR beta chain is a study of CD8+CD57+ T cells in acquired aplastic anemia. Overall study: Sorted CD4+ and CD8+ cells yielded roughly 3.2 ug of DNA on average.

This clonotype was recorded many times. No antigen is known for it. CD8+CD57+ cell expansion had been shown by flow cytometry in patients chosen for sequencing. Researchers used genomic DNA as the template to profile TCR beta VDJ and CDR3. MiXCR, applied by TCRdb to the reads, yields one record per CDR3 protein. This sample has about 150,000 distinct CDR3 sequences; less than 60% occur once, and the top ten carry approximately 12%. Findings and caveats of the study: The study identified almost 30 CD8+ CDR3 sequences shared by patients and controls.

Deletions cut 0 bases from V and 1 base from J, with 9 bases between. CDR1 is MGHRA, CDR2 YSYEKL, per germline. The CDR3 is made up of 15 amino acids. This rearrangement joins TRBV4-1 to TRBJ1-1; D is ambiguous. The source of this sequence is a human donor with aplastic anemia. Sequences were obtained from sorted CD4+, CD8+, or CD8+CD57+ T cells (not recorded which) from PBMCs. The CDR3, as DNA: TGCGCCAGCAGCCAAGACTGGACGGGGAACACTGAAGCTTTCTTT. Residues: CASSQDWTGNTEAFF.